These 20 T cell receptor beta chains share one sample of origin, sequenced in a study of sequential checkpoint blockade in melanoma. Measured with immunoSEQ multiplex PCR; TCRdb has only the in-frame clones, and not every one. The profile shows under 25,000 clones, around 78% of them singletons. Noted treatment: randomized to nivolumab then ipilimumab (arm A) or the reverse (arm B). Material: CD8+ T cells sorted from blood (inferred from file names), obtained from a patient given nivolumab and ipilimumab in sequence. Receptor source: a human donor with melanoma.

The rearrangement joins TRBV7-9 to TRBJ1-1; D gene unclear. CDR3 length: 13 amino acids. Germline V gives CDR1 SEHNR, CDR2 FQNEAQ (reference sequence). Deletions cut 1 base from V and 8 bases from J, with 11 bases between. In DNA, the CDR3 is TGTGCCAGCAGCTTAGTTTCCGTATCCGAAGCTTTCTTT. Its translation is CASSLVSVSEAFF.

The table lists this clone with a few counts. The CDR3 DNA is TGCGCCAGCAGCCTCTCGGCCACAGGTTCCTACGAGCAGTACTTC. Protein sequence: CASSLSATGSYEQYF. The rearrangement links TRBV4-1 to TRBJ2-7; maybe TRBD1 (5 bases). Germline-derived CDR1 and CDR2 are MGHRA and YSYEKL. The CDR3 is 15 residues long. Between the trimmed V and J ends, which lost 4 bases and 1 base, there was a span of 14 bases.

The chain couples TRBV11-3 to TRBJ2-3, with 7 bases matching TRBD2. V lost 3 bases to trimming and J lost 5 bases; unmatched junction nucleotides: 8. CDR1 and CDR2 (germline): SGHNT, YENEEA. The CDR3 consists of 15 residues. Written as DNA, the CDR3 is TGTGCCAGCAGCTTGGGGGGGTCCGCTGGAGATACGCAGTATTTT. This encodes CASSLGGSAGDTQYF. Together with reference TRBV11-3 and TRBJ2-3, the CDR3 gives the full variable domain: EAGVVQSPRYKIIEKKQPVAFWCNPISGHNTLYWYLQNLGQGPELLIRYENEEAVDDSQLPKDRFSAERLKGVDSTLKIQPAELGDSAVYLCASSLGGSAGDTQYFGPGTRLTVL.

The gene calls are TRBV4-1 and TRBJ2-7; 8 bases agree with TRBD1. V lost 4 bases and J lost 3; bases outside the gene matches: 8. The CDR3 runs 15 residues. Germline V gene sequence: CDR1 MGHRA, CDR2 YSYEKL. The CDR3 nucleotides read TGCGCCAGCAGCCTAGGGACAGGATTTTACTACGAGCAGTACTTC. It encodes CASSLGTGFYYEQYF.

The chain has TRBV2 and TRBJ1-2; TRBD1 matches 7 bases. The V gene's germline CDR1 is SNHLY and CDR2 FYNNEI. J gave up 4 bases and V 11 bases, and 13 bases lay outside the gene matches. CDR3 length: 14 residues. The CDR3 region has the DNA TGTGCCGTAGGCTCGGACAGGCCCATCTATGGCTACACCTTC. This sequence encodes CAVGSDRPIYGYTF.

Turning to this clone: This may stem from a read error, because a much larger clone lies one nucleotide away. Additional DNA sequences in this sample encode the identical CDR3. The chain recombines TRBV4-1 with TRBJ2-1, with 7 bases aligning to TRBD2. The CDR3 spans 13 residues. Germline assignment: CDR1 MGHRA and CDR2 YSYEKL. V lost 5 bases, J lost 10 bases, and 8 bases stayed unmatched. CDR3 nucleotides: TGCGCCAGCAGCTCGCGCATACTAGCGGAGCAGTTCTTC. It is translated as CASSSRILAEQFF.

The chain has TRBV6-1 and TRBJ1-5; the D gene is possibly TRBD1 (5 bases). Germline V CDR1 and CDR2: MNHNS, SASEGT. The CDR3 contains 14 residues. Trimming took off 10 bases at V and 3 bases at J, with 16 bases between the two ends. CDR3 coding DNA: TGTGCCACCTCTCCACAGGTTTACAATCAGCCCCAGCATTTT. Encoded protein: CATSPQVYNQPQHF.

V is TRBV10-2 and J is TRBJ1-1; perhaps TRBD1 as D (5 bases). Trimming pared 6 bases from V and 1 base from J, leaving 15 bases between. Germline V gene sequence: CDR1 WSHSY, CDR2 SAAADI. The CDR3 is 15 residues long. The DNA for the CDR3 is TGCGCCAGCAGGTTTGGGGGGGGAAGGAACACTGAAGCTTTCTTT. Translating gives CASRFGGGRNTEAFF.

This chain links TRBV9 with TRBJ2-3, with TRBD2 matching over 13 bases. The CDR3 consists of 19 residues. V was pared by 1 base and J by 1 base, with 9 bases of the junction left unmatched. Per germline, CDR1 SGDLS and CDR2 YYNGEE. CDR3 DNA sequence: TGTGCCAGCAGCGTACAAAAGCGGACTAGCGGGAGTGGCACAGATACGCAGTATTTT. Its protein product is CASSVQKRTSGSGTDTQYF. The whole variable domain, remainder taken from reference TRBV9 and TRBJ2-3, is DSGVTQTPKHLITATGQRVTLRCSPRSGDLSVYWYQQSLDQGLQFLIQYYNGEERAKGNILERFSAQQFPDLHSELNLSSLELGDSALYFCASSVQKRTSGSGTDTQYFGPGTRLTVL.

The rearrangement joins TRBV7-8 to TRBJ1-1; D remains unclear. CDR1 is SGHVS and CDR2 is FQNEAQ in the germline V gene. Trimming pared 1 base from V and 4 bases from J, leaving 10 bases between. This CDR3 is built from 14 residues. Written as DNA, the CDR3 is TGTGCCAGCAGCTTAGTAGGAGAGGTCACTGAAGCTTTCTTT. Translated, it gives CASSLVGEVTEAFF.

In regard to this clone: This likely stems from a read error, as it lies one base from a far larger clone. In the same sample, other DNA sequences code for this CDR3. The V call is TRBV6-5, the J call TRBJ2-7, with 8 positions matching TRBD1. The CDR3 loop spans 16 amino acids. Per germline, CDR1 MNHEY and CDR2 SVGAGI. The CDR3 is CASSYSGTGLSYEQYF. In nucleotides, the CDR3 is TGTGCCAGCAGTTACTCAGGGACAGGTTTATCCTACGAGCAGTATTTC.

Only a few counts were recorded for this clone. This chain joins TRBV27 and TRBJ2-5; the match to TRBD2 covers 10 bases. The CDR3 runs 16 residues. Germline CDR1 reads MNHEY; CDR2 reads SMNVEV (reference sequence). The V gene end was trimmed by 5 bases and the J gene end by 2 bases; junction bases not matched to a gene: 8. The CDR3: CASSPERTSGQETQYF. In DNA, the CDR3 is TGTGCCAGCAGTCCAGAGAGGACTAGCGGACAAGAGACCCAGTACTTC.

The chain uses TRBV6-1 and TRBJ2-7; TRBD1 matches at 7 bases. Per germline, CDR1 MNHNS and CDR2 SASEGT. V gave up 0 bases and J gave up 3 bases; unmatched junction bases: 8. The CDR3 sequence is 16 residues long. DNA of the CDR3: TGTGCCAGCAGTGAAGCGGATTGGACAGGAGTCTACGAGCAGTACTTC. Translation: CASSEADWTGVYEQYF.

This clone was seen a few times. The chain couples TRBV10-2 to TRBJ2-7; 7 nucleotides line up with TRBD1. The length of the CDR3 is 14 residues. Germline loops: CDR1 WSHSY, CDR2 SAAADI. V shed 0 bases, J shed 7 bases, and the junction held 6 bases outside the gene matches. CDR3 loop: CASSESTGILEQYF. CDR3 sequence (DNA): TGCGCCAGCAGTGAGTCGACAGGGATTTTAGAGCAGTACTTC.

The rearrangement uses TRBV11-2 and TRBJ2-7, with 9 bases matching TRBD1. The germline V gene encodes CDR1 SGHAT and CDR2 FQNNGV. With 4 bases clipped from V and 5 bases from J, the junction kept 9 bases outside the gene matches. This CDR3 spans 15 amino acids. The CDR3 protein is CASSSGTGMRHEQYF. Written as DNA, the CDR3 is TGTGCCAGCAGCTCCGGGACAGGGATGCGCCACGAGCAGTACTTC.

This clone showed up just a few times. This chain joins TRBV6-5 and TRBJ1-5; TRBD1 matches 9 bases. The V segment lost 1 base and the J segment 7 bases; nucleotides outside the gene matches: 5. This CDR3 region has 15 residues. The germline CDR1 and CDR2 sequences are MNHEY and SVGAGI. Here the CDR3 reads CASSYFGTGSQPQHF. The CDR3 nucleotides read TGTGCCAGCAGTTACTTTGGGACAGGGAGCCAGCCCCAGCATTTT.

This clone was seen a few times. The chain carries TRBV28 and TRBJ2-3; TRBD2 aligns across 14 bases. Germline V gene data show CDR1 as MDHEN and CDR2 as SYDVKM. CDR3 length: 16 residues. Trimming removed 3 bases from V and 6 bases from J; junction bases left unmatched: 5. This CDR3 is CASSFLGTSGSDTQYF. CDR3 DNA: TGTGCCAGCAGTTTCTTGGGGACTAGCGGGAGCGATACGCAGTATTTT. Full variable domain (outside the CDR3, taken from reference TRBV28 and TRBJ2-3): DVKVTQSSRYLVKRTGEKVFLECVQDMDHENMFWYRQDPGLGLRLIYFSYDVKMKEKGDIPEGYSVSREKKERFSLILESASTNQTSMYLCASSFLGTSGSDTQYFGPGTRLTVL.

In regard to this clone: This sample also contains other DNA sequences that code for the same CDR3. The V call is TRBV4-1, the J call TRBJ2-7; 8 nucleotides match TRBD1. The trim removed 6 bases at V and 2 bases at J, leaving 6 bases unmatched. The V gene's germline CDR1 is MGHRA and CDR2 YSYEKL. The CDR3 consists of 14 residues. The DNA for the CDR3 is TGCGCCAGCAGTCCGGGACAGGCTCCCTACGAGCAGTACTTC. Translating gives CASSPGQAPYEQYF.

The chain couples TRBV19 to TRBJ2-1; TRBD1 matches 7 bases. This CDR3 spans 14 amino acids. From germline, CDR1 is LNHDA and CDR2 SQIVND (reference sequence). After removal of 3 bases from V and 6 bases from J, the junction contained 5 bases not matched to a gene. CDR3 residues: CASSITGTANEQFF. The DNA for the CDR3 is TGTGCCAGTAGTATTACCGGGACAGCCAATGAGCAGTTCTTC. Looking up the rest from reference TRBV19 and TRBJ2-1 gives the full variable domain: DGGITQSPKYLFRKEGQNVTLSCEQNLNHDAMYWYRQDPGQGLRLIYYSQIVNDFQKGDIAEGYSVSREKKESFPLTVTSAQKNPTAFYLCASSITGTANEQFFGPGTRLTVL.

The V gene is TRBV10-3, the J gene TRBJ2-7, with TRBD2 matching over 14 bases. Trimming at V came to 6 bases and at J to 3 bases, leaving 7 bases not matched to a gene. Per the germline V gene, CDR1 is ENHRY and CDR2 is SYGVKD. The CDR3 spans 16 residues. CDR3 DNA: TGTGCCATCAGCCGACTAGCGGGAGGGCAAGGCTACGAGCAGTACTTC. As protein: CAISRLAGGQGYEQYF.